What follows are 24 T cell receptor beta chains derived from one specimen sequenced in a study of T cell repertoires in cytomegalovirus infection. Their antigens remain unidentified. TCRdb reanalysed the reads using MiXCR and keeps one entry per CDR3 protein. The profile covers under 50,000 distinct CDR3 sequences, with 21% appearing a single time and roughly 90% taken by the ten largest. The sequences come from CD8+ T cells from cultured PBMCs, collected from culture after CMV antigen stimulation. Receptors were obtained from a human donor in good health (CMV status not recorded). Some clones in this sample may be carry-over from other donors' samples.

J is TRBJ2-7 and V is TRBV18; a possible D gene is TRBD2 (5 bases). Germline values: CDR1 KGHSH, CDR2 LQKENI. Trimming removed 0 bases from V and 5 bases from J, with 8 bases in between. CDR3 size: 13 residues. The CDR3: CASSPPGSDEQYF. CDR3 in DNA: TGTGCCAGCTCACCACCAGGGAGCGACGAGCAGTACTTC.

This clonotype was seen only a few times. The rearrangement joins TRBV4-1 to TRBJ1-3; D uncertain. The CDR3 extends over 12 amino acids. The V end was cut by 0 bases, the J end by 7 bases, with 4 bases between. Germline V gene lookup returns CDR1 MGHRA and CDR2 YSYEKL. CDR3 sequence (DNA): TGCGCCAGCAGCCAAGATTACAACACCATATATTTT. It translates to CASSQDYNTIYF.

This clonotype has at least ten counts. The chain uses TRBV28 and TRBJ1-5; no clear D. Germline values: CDR1 MDHEN, CDR2 SYDVKM. Trimming took 7 bases from V and 5 from J, leaving 18 bases between them. This CDR3 has 15 amino acids. The CDR3 loop is CASTSRPDGYQPQHF. DNA for the CDR3: TGTGCCAGCACAAGCAGGCCAGACGGGTATCAGCCCCAGCATTTT.

This clonotype was recorded at least ten times. The chain links TRBV27 to TRBJ2-1; TRBD1 might be the D (6 bases). The length of the CDR3 is 15 residues. The V gene's germline CDR1 is MNHEY and CDR2 SMNVEV (reference sequence). V dropped 2 bases and J dropped 3 bases, with 11 bases sitting between them. In nucleotides, the CDR3 is TGTGCCAGCAGTTTAATTGGGGGCCTCTACAATGAGCAGTTCTTC. Protein sequence: CASSLIGGLYNEQFF.

Concerning this clonotype: The conserved phenylalanine or tryptophan normally closing the CDR3 is absent here, so this likely arose from a read error. The chain couples TRBV7-9 to TRBJ2-7; D possibly corresponds to TRBD2 (5 bases). Trimming stripped 0 bases from V and 2 bases from J, with 8 bases between. Germline V CDR1 and CDR2: SEHNR, FQNEAQ (reference sequence). The CDR3 sequence is 14 residues long. CDR3 coding DNA: TGTGCCAGCAGCTTAGCGCCAGCGGCCTACGAGCAGTACTCC. This gives the protein CASSLAPAAYEQYS.

The sample holds a few counts of this clonotype. The gene calls are TRBV19 and TRBJ2-2; 11 bases map to TRBD2. CDR1 is LNHDA, CDR2 SQIVND, per germline (reference sequence). Trimming cost V 5 bases and J 3 bases; bases outside gene matches: 5. This CDR3 is 16 amino acids long. The CDR3 sequence is CASSSEGLADTGELFF. Written as DNA, the CDR3 is TGTGCCAGTAGTTCGGAGGGACTAGCGGACACCGGGGAGCTGTTTTTT.

The genes are TRBV6-1 and TRBJ2-7, with 11 positions matching TRBD2. Trimming took 10 bases from V and 1 from J; bases not matched to a gene: 9. The CDR3 runs to 15 residues. Looked up from germline, CDR1 is MNHNS and CDR2 is SASEGT. The DNA for the CDR3 is TGTGCCACCAGAACCGGGACTAGCGGTTCCTACGAGCAGTACTTC. It is translated as CATRTGTSGSYEQYF.

This clonotype was counted at least ten times. The chain has TRBV7-2 and TRBJ2-1; the match to TRBD2 covers 8 bases. Germline values: CDR1 SGHTA, CDR2 FQGNSA. V shed 2 bases and J 6 bases; nucleotides not matched to a gene: 3. The CDR3 covers 14 residues. The CDR3 DNA is TGTGCCAGCAGCTTACAACTAGCGGTCAATGAGCAGTTCTTC. Translated: CASSLQLAVNEQFF.

The CDR3 nucleotides are TGCAGTGGCCAGACCGGAGGGGATACGCAGTATTTT. This encodes CSGQTGGDTQYF. The rearrangement joins TRBV20-1 to TRBJ2-3, with a weak D call TRBD2 (6 bases). The CDR3 has 12 amino acids. CDR1 and CDR2 (germline): DFQATT, SNEGSKA (reference sequence). Trimming shortened V by 7 bases and J by 6 bases, and 14 bases separated the two germline ends.

The chain is built from TRBV6-2 or TRBV6-3 and TRBJ1-5, with D tentatively TRBD1 (5 bases). V shed 4 bases and J shed 4 bases, with 17 bases lying between them. Per the germline V gene, CDR1 is MNHEY and CDR2 is SVGEGT. The CDR3 covers 16 residues. CDR3 protein: CASSSAWGRVNQPQHF. The DNA for the CDR3 is TGTGCCAGCAGTTCAGCTTGGGGCAGGGTTAATCAGCCCCAGCATTTT.

For the CDR3, the DNA is TGTGCCAGCAGAAACGGACAGGACGACAATCAGCCCCAGCATTTT. Translating it yields CASRNGQDDNQPQHF. The J gene is TRBJ1-5, the V gene TRBV12-3 or TRBV12-4; 7 bases match TRBD1. The CDR3 has 15 residues. The junction had 8 bases not matched to a gene; V was cut back by 6 bases and J by 3 bases.

The CDR3 region is CAIARGGGRETQYF. The CDR3 region has the DNA TGTGCCATCGCCCGAGGGGGGGGCCGAGAGACCCAGTACTTC. V is TRBV12-3 or TRBV12-4 and J is TRBJ2-5; TRBD2 might be the D (7 bases). V was cut by 10 bases and J by 4 bases, with 19 bases left in between. This CDR3 is built from 14 residues.

The chain combines TRBV20-1 with TRBJ2-1; weak D call: TRBD2 (5 bases). The CDR3 has 16 residues. Germline V gene data show CDR1 as DFQATT and CDR2 as SNEGSKA (reference sequence). The germline V and J ends were trimmed by 0 bases and 0 bases, with 12 bases remaining between them. CDR3 residues: CSARDRGGSSYNEQFF. The CDR3 DNA reads TGCAGTGCTAGAGATAGAGGAGGTAGCTCCTACAATGAGCAGTTCTTC.

This clonotype was observed a handful of times. The chain is built from TRBV12-3 or TRBV12-4 and TRBJ2-7, with 7 bases fitting TRBD1. V was pared by 5 bases and J by 1 base, with 5 bases of the junction left unmatched. CDR3 size: 14 residues. The chain's CDR3 is CASSPWTGSYEQYF. The CDR3 nucleotides read TGTGCCAGCAGTCCATGGACAGGTTCCTACGAGCAGTACTTC.

In this sample, this clonotype turned up a few times. The chain has TRBV7-2 and TRBJ1-1; D is undetermined. The CDR3 is 15 residues long. V gave up 0 bases and J gave up 1 base, with 9 bases separating them. Germline V lookup: CDR1 SGHTA, CDR2 FQGNSA. CDR3 nucleotide sequence: TGTGCCAGCAGCTTAGCGCGGGGTGGGAACACTGAAGCTTTCTTT. Protein: CASSLARGGNTEAFF. Supplemented by reference TRBV7-2 and TRBJ1-1, the full variable domain reads GAGVSQSPSNKVTEKGKDVELRCDPISGHTALYWYRQSLGQGLEFLIYFQGNSAPDKSGLPSDRFSAERTGGSVSTLTIQRTQQEDSAVYLCASSLARGGNTEAFFGQGTRLTVV.

This clonotype was seen just once. The CDR3 spells CASSYVGGELFF. The CDR3 DNA reads TGTGCCAGCAGTTACGTCGGCGGGGAGCTGTTTTTT. The chain is built from TRBV6-2 or TRBV6-3 and TRBJ2-2; D is uncertain. The V gene's germline CDR1 is MNHEY and CDR2 SVGEGT. With 2 bases removed from V and 7 bases from J, the gap between germline ends came to 5 bases. This CDR3 is built from 12 residues.

Written as DNA, the CDR3 is TGTGCCAGCAGTGAGCTGACAGGGCCACTTAACGAGCAGTACTTC. Amino acid sequence: CASSELTGPLNEQYF. V is TRBV12-3 or TRBV12-4 and J is TRBJ2-7, with 7 bases that match TRBD1. J gave up 5 bases and V 5 bases, and 12 bases lay outside the gene matches. There are 15 residues in the CDR3.

The table lists this clonotype with a few counts. The chain is built from TRBV11-2 and TRBJ2-3; no firm D call. The CDR3 consists of 13 residues. The V end was cut by 3 bases, the J end by 4 bases, with 8 bases between. CDR1 is SGHAT and CDR2 is FQNNGV in the germline V gene. The CDR3 nucleotides are TGTGCCAGCAGCTTCCGGGTCTCAGATACGCAGTATTTT. Translating it yields CASSFRVSDTQYF.

This chain links TRBV7-8 with TRBJ1-1, with 7 bases that match TRBD1. This CDR3 is built from 15 residues. Trimming removed 6 bases from V and 5 bases from J; junction bases left unmatched: 12. The germline V gene encodes CDR1 SGHVS and CDR2 FQNEAQ. The CDR3 coding sequence is TGTGCCAGCAGGCCCCCCACAGGGGCACATACTGAAGCTTTCTTT. Translated, it gives CASRPPTGAHTEAFF. Looking up the rest from reference TRBV7-8 and TRBJ1-1 gives the full variable domain: GAGVSQSPRYKVAKRGQDVALRCDPISGHVSLFWYQQALGQGPEFLTYFQNEAQLDKSGLPSDRFFAERPEGSVSTLKIQRTQQEDSAVYLCASRPPTGAHTEAFFGQGTRLTVV.

This rearrangement joins TRBV10-3 to TRBJ2-1; perhaps TRBD1 as D (6 bases). CDR3 length equals 15 residues. V dropped 2 bases and J dropped 3 bases, with 11 bases sitting between them. Germline-derived CDR1 and CDR2 are ENHRY and SYGVKD. The CDR3 DNA follows: TGTGCCATCAGTGAGGCTCCGGACAGCTACAATGAGCAGTTCTTC. Amino acid sequence: CAISEAPDSYNEQFF.

This chain connects TRBV18 to TRBJ2-1; 7 bases are a match to TRBD2. This CDR3 comprises 13 residues. The V gene's germline CDR1 is KGHSH and CDR2 LQKENI. V was clipped by 6 bases and J by 7 bases; unmatched bases: 6. CDR3: CASSRTSGNEQFF. DNA of the CDR3: TGTGCCAGCTCCCGGACTAGTGGTAATGAGCAGTTCTTC.

The chain uses TRBV12-3 or TRBV12-4 and TRBJ1-2; 8 bases fit TRBD1. Trimming cost V 6 bases and J 4 bases; bases outside gene matches: 10. The CDR3 runs to 15 residues. The CDR3 coding sequence is TGTGCCAGCAGGGGGGGGGCAGGGGGCGTCTATGGCTACACCTTC. It translates to CASRGGAGGVYGYTF.

This clonotype was observed a handful of times. The CDR3 spells CSASLYRDRGRTGELFF. The DNA for the CDR3 is TGCAGTGCTAGTCTCTACCGGGACAGGGGTCGCACCGGGGAGCTGTTTTTT. The chain couples TRBV20-1 to TRBJ2-2; 10 positions match TRBD1. J was trimmed by 4 bases and V by 3 bases; bases with no gene match: 11. The CDR3 is 17 amino acids. Germline V gene lookup returns CDR1 DFQATT and CDR2 SNEGSKA (reference sequence).

The CDR3: CASSYRGNEQFF. The DNA of the CDR3 is TGTGCCAGCAGCTATAGGGGGAATGAGCAGTTCTTC. The J gene is TRBJ2-1, the V gene TRBV7-8; perhaps TRBD1 as D (6 bases). The CDR3 sequence is 12 residues long. Trimming stripped 4 bases from V and 7 bases from J, with 8 bases between. The germline gives CDR1 SGHVS, CDR2 FQNEAQ. Variable domain in full (rest from reference TRBV7-8 and TRBJ2-1): GAGVSQSPRYKVAKRGQDVALRCDPISGHVSLFWYQQALGQGPEFLTYFQNEAQLDKSGLPSDRFFAERPEGSVSTLKIQRTQQEDSAVYLCASSYRGNEQFFGPGTRLTVL.